Here is one T cell receptor (beta chain) with its context. There is no known antigen for this receptor. Base qualities are not at hand, and no much larger clone is one base apart. Peripheral blood CD8+ and CD4+ T cells from healthy donors, Susac syndrome patients and multiple sclerosis patients were profiled using high-throughput TCR beta sequencing. Susac syndrome patients met recently defined diagnostic criteria for definite or probable disease. Bulk CD8+ and CD4+ T cells were purified by magnetic negative isolation, whereas CD8+ TEMRA cells were enriched by FACS. Blood was collected in EDTA tubes and processed within 24 hours, with PBMCs isolated through density gradient centrifugation. PBMCs intended for TCR sequencing were cryopreserved in liquid nitrogen and thawed later in a water bath at 37 degrees C. The sorted or isolated CD4+, CD8+ and CD8+ TEMRA cells reached a purity of at least 90%.

RNA was extracted using the RNeasy kit, and about 0.45 to 1 ug of the RNA was reverse transcribed with random hexamers. The immunoSEQ multiplex PCR assay, covering 54 Vbeta and 13 Jbeta segments, was used to amplify TCR beta CDR3 regions. To correct PCR amplification bias, a synthetic template baseline was used for both primer optimization and computational correction. Under the source paper's analysis protocol: Reads were annotated to V, D and J genes per IMGT and analyzed with immunoSEQ Analyzer, keeping only productive sequences. Clonality was calculated as one minus the Shannon entropy normalized by log2 of the number of productive unique sequences. Public and private clones were assessed among the 100 most prevalent clones of each patient and control. A clone was defined as Susac-specific if it was absent from the healthy and MS cohorts, from about 1,100 published viral clones and from other ImmuneACCESS disease sequences. Clones were called with MiXCR by TCRdb after fastp trimmed the public reads at Q25, and only in-frame beta chains were retained. When rows share a CDR3 protein, they turn into one entry using the most common DNA and genes. The V and J calls follow TCRdb's processing rather than the paper's. This sample is represented by approximately 87,000 distinct CDR3 sequences; roughly 95% of them were singletons. Together, the top ten hold around 0.43% of the sample.

These data are taken from a study of CD8 T cells in Susac syndrome (dated by TCRdb to between 2018 and 2021). With regard to the full study: Among the sequenced Susac syndrome patients, five or six had clinically active disease and about eight were in clinical remission. Susac syndrome patients were therapy-naive, on corticosteroids (some also receiving IVIg), or on IVIg alone at blood withdrawal. Repertoire sequencing was used to test whether CD8+ T cell activation and differentiation in Susac syndrome was antigen driven. CD8+ T cell repertoire clonality was compared between some 12 healthy donors, around 14 Susac syndrome patients and roughly 15 multiple sclerosis patients.

Findings and caveats that apply to the study as a whole: Some 17 Susac-specific public clones were identified in the total CD8+ repertoire, and roughly five Susac-specific public clones were identified in the CD8+ TEMRA repertoire. CD8+ repertoires in Susac syndrome showed clonal expansion, which was highest in CD8+ TEMRA cells and was greater in clinically active patients than in remitting patients. The TCR sequencing and HLA analysis was acknowledged to have included a relatively small number of individuals.

Reading from cysteine to phenylalanine, the CDR3 counts 12 amino acids. Only the CDR3 portion is preserved as DNA: 36 bases, with reading frame beginning at the first base. Trimming costs V 3 bases and J 4 bases, and their ends lie 10 bases apart. The germline V gene encodes CDR1 SQVTM and CDR2 ANQGSEA. Input material: CD8+ T cells from PBMCs. The clonotype was recovered from a human donor with Susac syndrome. The V and J genes are TRBV29-1 and TRBJ2-7, with TRBD2 perhaps the D gene, on 6 matching bases. The CDR3 is CSVEEEGYEQYF. The DNA sequence is TGCAGCGTTGAGGAGGAGGGGTACGAGCAGTACTTC.